This T cell receptor beta chain derives from a study of cytomegalovirus exposure and HLA in healthy donors. Study results and caveats: In a later analysis, productive TCRs from donors in an Asian-associated ancestry cluster reportedly carried fewer N-insertions than the cohort mean. The study reported that TCR beta sequences accurately predicted HLA-A and HLA-B alleles in most subjects.

This CDR3 has 13 amino acids. With 5 bases clipped from V and 8 bases from J, the junction kept 3 bases outside the gene matches. From germline, CDR1 is MNHEY and CDR2 SVGAGI. The PCR used 60 Vbeta and 13 Jbeta primers. Profiled with immunoSEQ multiplex PCR; TCRdb holds only in-frame clones, not every one. The repertoire holds 200,000 to 250,000 clones, with around 73% as singletons. Regarding donors, all were healthy bone marrow donors. Sampled while nominally healthy, donors likely had unrecorded immune exposures. Turning to this clone: What it recognizes is unknown.

The V gene is TRBV6-5, the J gene TRBJ1-4, with 9 bases lining up with TRBD1. This TCR derives from a male donor in good health and CMV-seronegative. The sample was PBMCs. CDR3 sequence: CASSADRGEKLFF. The CDR3 DNA reads TGTGCCAGCAGTGCAGACAGGGGGGAAAAACTGTTTTTT.